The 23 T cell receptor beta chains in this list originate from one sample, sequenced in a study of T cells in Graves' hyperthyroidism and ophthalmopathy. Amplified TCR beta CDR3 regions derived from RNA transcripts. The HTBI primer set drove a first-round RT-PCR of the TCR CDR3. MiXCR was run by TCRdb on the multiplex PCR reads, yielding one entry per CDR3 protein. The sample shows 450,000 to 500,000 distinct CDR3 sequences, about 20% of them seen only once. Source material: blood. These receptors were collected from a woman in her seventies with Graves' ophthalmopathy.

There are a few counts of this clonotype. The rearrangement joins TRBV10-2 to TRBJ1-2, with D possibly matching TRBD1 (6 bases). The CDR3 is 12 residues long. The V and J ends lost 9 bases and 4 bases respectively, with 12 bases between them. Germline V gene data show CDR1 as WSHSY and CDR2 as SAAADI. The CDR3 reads CASNRDAYGYTF. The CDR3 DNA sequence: TGCGCCAGTAACAGGGATGCCTATGGCTACACCTTC.

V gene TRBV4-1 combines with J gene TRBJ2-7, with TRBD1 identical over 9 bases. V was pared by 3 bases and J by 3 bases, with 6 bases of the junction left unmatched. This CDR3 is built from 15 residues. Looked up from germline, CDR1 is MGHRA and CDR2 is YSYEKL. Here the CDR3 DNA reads TGCGCCAGCAGCCACCCAGGGACAGGGAACTACGAGCAGTACTTC. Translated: CASSHPGTGNYEQYF.

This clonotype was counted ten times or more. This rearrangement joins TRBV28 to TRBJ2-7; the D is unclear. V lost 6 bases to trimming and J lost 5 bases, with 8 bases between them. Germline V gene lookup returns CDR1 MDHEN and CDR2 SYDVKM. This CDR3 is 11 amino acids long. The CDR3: CASRTLNEQYF. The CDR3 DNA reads TGTGCCAGCAGGACTTTGAACGAGCAGTACTTC.

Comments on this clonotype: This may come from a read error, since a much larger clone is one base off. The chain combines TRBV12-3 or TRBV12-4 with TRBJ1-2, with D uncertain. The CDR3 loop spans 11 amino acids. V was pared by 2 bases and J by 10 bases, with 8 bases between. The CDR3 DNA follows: TGTGCCAGCAGTTTAAGGCTTTTCTACACCTTC. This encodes CASSLRLFYTF.

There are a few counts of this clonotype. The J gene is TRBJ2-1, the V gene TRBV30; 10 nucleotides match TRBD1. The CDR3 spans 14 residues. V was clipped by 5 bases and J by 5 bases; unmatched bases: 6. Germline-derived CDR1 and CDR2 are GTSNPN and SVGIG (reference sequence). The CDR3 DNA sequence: TGTGCCTGGGGGGGACAGGGGCGAAACAATGAGCAGTTCTTC. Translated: CAWGGQGRNNEQFF.

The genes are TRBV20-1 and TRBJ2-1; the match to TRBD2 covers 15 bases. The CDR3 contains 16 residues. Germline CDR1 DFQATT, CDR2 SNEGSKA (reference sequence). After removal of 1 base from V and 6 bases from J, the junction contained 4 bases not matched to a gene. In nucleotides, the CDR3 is TGCAGTGCTAGAGTAAGGACTAGCGGGAGGGTCAATGAGCAGTTCTTC. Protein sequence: CSARVRTSGRVNEQFF.

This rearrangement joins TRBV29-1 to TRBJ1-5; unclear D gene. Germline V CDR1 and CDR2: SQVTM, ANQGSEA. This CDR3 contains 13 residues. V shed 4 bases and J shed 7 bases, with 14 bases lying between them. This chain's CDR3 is CSVGTAGGQPQHF. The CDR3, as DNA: TGCAGCGTTGGAACGGCGGGCGGGCAGCCCCAGCATTTT.

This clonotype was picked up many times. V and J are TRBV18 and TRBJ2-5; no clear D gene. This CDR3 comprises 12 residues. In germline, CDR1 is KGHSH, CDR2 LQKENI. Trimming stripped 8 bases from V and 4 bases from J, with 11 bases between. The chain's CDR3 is CASSPLGETQYF. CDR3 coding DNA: TGTGCCAGCAGCCCCTTGGGAGAGACCCAGTACTTC.

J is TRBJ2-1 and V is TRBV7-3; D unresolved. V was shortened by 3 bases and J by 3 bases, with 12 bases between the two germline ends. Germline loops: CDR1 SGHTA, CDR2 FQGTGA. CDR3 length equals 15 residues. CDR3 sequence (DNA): TGTGCCAGCAGCTTGGAAGCCCAAAACTACAATGAGCAGTTCTTC. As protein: CASSLEAQNYNEQFF.

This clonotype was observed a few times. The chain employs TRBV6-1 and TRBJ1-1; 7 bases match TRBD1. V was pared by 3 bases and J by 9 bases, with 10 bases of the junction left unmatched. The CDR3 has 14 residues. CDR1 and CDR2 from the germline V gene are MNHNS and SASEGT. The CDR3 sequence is CASSDPRDSRKAFF. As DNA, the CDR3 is TGTGCCAGCAGTGACCCCCGGGACAGTCGAAAAGCTTTCTTT.

As DNA, the CDR3 is TGCGCCAGCAGCCTAACGGGACAGGTTCTTCAGGAGCAGTTCTTC. Translating it yields CASSLTGQVLQEQFF. The J gene is TRBJ2-1, the V gene TRBV5-1, with 8 bases matching TRBD1. The CDR3 totals 15 residues. The V segment lost 4 bases and the J segment 10 bases; nucleotides outside the gene matches: 13. CDR1 SGHRS and CDR2 YFSETQ come from the germline V gene.

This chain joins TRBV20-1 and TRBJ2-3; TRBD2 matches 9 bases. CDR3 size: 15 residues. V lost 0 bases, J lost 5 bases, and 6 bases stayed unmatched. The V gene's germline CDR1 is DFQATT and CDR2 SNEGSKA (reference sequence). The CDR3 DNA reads TGCAGTGCTAGAGAGGCTAGCGGGATGAAAGATACGCAGTATTTT. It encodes CSAREASGMKDTQYF.

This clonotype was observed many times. The CDR3 DNA follows: TGTGCCAGCAGCCCACAGGGGGTTAGCACAGATACGCAGTATTTT. Protein sequence: CASSPQGVSTDTQYF. The chain links TRBV12-3 or TRBV12-4 to TRBJ2-3, with 8 bases fitting TRBD1. The CDR3 contains 15 residues. The V and J ends lost 6 bases and 0 bases, in that order; junction bases with no gene match: 5.

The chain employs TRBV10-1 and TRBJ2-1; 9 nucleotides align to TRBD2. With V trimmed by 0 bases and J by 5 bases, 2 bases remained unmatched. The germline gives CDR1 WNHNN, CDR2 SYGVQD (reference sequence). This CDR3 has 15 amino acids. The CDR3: CASSESSSGDNEQFF. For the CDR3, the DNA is TGCGCCAGCAGTGAGTCGTCTAGCGGGGACAATGAGCAGTTCTTC.

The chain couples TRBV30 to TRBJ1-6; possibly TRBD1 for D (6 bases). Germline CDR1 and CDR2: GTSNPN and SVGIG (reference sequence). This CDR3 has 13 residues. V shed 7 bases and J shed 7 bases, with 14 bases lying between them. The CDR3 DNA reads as TGTGCCTCAGAGGGGGGGCCGAATTCACCCCTCCACTTT. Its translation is CASEGGPNSPLHF.

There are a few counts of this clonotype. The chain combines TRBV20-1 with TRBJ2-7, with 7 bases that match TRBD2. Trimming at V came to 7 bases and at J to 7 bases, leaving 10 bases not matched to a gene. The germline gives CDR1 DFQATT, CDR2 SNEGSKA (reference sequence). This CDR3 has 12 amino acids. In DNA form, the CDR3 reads TGCAGTGTTGGGCGGGGAGGGGTGGAGCAGTACTTC. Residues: CSVGRGGVEQYF.

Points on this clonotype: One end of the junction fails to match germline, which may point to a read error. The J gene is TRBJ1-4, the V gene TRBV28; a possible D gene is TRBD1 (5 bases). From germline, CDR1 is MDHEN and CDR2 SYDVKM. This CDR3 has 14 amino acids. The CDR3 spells CASSPTGGYEKLLF. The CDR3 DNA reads TGTGCCAGCAGTCCCACAGGAGGGTACGAAAAACTGCTTTTT.

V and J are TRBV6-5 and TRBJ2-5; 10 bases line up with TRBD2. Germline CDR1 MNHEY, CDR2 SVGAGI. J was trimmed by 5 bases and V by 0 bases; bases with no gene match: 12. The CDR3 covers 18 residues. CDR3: CASSYSIRLAGDWETQYF. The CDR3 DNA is TGTGCCAGCAGTTACTCGATCAGGCTAGCGGGAGACTGGGAGACCCAGTACTTC.

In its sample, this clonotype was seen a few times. The CDR3 loop reads CASSQEGVGGSFNEQFF. The CDR3 DNA is TGCGCCAGCAGCCAAGAGGGTGTTGGCGGGAGTTTCAATGAGCAGTTCTTC. The rearrangement links TRBV4-1 to TRBJ2-1; TRBD2 aligns across 7 bases. The CDR3 loop spans 17 amino acids. Losses at the gene ends were 0 bases for V and 6 bases for J; bases not matched to a gene: 11. Germline values: CDR1 MGHRA, CDR2 YSYEKL.

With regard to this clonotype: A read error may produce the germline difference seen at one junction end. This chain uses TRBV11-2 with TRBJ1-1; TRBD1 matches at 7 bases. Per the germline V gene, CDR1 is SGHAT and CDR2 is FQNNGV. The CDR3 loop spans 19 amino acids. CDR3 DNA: TGTGCCAGCAGCAGAGGGGGGAACAGGGGAGGTAGTCTGAACACTGAAGCTCTCTTT. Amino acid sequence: CASSRGGNRGGSLNTEALF.

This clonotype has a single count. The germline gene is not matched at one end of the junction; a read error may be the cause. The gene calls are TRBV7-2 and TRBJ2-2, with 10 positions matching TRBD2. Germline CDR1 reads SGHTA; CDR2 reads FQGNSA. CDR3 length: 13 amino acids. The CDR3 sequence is CASRLAGGGELFF. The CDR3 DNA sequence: TGTGCCAGCAGATTAGCGGGAGGTGGGGAGCTGTTTTTT.

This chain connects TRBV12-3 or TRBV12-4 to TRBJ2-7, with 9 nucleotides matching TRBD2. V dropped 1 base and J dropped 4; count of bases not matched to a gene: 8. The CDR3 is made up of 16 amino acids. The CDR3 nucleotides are TGTGCCAGCAGTTTAGGGGCCGGGACTAGCCCTTACGAGCAGTACTTC. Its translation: CASSLGAGTSPYEQYF.

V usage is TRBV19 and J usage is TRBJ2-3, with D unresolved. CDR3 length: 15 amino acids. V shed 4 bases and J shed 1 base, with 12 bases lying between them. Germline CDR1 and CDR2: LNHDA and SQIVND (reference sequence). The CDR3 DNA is TGTGCCAGTAGTAACGGCGTCCCTGGCACAGATACGCAGTATTTT. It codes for CASSNGVPGTDTQYF.